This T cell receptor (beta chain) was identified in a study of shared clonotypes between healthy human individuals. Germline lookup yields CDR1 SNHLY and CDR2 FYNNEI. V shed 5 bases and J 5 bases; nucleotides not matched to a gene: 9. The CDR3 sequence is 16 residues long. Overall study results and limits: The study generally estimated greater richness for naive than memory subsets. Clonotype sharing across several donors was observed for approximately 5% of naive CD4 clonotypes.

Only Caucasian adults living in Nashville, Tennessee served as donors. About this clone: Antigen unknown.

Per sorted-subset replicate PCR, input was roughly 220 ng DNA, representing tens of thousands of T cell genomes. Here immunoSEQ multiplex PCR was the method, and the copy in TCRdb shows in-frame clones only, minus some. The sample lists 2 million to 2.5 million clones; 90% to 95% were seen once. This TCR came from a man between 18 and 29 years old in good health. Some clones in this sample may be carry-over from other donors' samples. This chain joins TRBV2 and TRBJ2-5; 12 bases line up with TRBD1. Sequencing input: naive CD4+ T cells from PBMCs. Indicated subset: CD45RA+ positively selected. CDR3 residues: CASSHRDRGLQETQYF. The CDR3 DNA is TGTGCCAGCAGTCACCGGGACAGGGGGCTTCAGGAGACCCAGTACTTC.